This T cell receptor (beta chain) was documented in a study of shared clonotypes between healthy human individuals. Germline CDR1 and CDR2: SGHTA and FQGNSA. This CDR3 comprises 11 residues. The germline V and J ends were trimmed by 4 bases and 2 bases, with 3 bases remaining between them. Division of CD4+ cells produced a CD45RA+ naive subset and a CD45RA-negative memory subset. Points on this clone: Its antigen is still unknown. This sequence is one base from a far larger clone and is likely a read error.

Sequencing was performed with immunoSEQ multiplex PCR; in TCRdb, only in-frame clones are kept and a portion is missing. The data show over 850,000 clones, with around 82% seen just once and around 0.6% held by the top ten. Study-wide results and limits: Generation probabilities of non-shared clonotypes were lower (relative to those shared by all four donors).

The TCR sequence derives from a young man in good health. Some clones in this sample may be carry-over from other donors' samples. The genes are TRBV7-2 and TRBJ2-7; D is unclear. The sequencing input was memory CD4+ T cells from PBMCs. The subset was: CD45RA-negative fraction. Written as DNA, the CDR3 is TGTGCCAGCAGCTCCACCTACGAGCAGTACTTC. Its protein product is CASSSTYEQYF. Supplemented by reference TRBV7-2 and TRBJ2-7, the full variable domain reads GAGVSQSPSNKVTEKGKDVELRCDPISGHTALYWYRQSLGQGLEFLIYFQGNSAPDKSGLPSDRFSAERTGGSVSTLTIQRTQQEDSAVYLCASSSTYEQYFGPGTRLTVT.